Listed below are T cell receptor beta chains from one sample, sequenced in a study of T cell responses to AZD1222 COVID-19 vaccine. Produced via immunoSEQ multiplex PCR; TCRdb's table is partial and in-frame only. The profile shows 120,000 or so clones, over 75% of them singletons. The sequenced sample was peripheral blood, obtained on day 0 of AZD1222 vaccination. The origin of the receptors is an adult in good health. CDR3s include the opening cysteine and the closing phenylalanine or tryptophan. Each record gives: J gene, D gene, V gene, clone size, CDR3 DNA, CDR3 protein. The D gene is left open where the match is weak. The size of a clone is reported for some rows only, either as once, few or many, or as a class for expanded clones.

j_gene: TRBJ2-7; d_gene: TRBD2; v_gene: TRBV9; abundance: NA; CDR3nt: TGTGCCAGCAGCCCACTAGCGGGAGGGCCTGGGGAGCAGTACTTC; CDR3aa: CASSPLAGGPGEQYF
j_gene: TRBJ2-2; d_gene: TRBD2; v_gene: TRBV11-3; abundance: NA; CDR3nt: TGTGCCAGCAGCCGTACTAGCGGGGGGGCCGGCGGGGAGCTGTTTTTT; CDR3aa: CASSRTSGGAGGELFF
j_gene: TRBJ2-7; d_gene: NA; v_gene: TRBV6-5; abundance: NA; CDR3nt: TGTGCCAGCAGTTTAGACAGACTAGGCGAGCAGTACTTC; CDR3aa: CASSLDRLGEQYF
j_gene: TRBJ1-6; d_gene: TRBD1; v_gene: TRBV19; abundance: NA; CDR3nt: TGTGGTACGCGGGACAGCCGTTATAATTCACCCCTCCACTTT; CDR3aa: CGTRDSRYNSPLHF
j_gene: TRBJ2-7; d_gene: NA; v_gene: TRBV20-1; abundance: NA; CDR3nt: TGCAGTGCCTTGGGTGGTGGGGGGCAGTACTTC; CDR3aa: CSALGGGGQYF
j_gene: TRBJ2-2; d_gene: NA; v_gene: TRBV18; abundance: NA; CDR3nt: TGTGCCAGCTCACCACCGTCAGGGACGAACACCGGGGAGCTGTTTTTT; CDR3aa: CASSPPSGTNTGELFF
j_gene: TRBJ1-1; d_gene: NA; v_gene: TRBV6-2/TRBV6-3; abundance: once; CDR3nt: TGTGCCAGCAGCTCTGCTCCGGGGGGCAGGGATGGCACTGAAGCTTTCTTT; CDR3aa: CASSSAPGGRDGTEAFF
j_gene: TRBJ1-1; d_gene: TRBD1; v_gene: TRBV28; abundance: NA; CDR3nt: TGTGCCAGCAGTCCCCACCGGGACAGCTTTGAAGCTTTCTTT; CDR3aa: CASSPHRDSFEAFF
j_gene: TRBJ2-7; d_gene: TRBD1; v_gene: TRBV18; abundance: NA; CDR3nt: TGTGCCAGCTCACCAGGGACAGGGGTAGGCGAGCAGTACTTC; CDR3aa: CASSPGTGVGEQYF
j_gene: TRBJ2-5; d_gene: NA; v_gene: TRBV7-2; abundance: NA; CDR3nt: TGTGCCAGCAATAGGGACCTAACACAAGAGACCCAGTACTTC; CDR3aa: CASNRDLTQETQYF
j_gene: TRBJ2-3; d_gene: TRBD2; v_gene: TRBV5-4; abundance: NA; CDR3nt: TGTGCCAGCAGCTCCACTAGCGGGACAACAGATACGCAGTATTTT; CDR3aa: CASSSTSGTTDTQYF
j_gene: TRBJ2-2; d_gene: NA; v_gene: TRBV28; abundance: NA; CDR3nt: TGTGCCAGCAGTTTCCCGGGGGCAGTAACCGGGGAGCTGTTTTTT; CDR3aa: CASSFPGAVTGELFF
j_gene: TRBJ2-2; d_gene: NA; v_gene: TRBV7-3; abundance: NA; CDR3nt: TGTGCCAGCAGCCCGCGGCGGGGGAACACCGGGGAGCTGTTTTTT; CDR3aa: CASSPRRGNTGELFF
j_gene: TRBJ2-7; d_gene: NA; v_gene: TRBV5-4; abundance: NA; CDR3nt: TGTGCCAGCAGCTTGGTCGGACAGACCTACGAGCAGTACTTC; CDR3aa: CASSLVGQTYEQYF
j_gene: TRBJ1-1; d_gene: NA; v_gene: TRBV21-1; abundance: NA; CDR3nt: TGTGCCAGCTTGGACAGGAGGAACACTGAAGCTTTCTTT; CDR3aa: CASLDRRNTEAFF
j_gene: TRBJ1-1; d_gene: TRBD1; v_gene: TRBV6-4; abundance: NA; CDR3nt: TGTGCCAGCAGTGCCGGACAGGGTGAGACTGAAGCTTTCTTT; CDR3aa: CASSAGQGETEAFF
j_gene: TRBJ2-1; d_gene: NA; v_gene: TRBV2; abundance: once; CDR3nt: TGTGCCAGCAGACTGACCCCCAATGGTGAGCAGTTCTTC; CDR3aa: CASRLTPNGEQFF
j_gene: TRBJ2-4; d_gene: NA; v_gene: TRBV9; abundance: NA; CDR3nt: TGTGCCAGCAGCGTAGGGGGGGCCCTAGCCAAAAACATTCAGTACTTC; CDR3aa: CASSVGGALAKNIQYF
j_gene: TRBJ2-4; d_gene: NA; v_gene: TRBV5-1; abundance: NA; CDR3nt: TGCGCCAGCAGCTTGGCGATGGGGGATGTTGCCAAAAACATTCAGTACTTC; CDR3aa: CASSLAMGDVAKNIQYF
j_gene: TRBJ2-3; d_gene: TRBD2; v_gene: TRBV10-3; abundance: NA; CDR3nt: TGTGCCATCAGTGGGACTAGCGGGGGTCACGGGGATACGCAGTATTTT; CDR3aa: CAISGTSGGHGDTQYF
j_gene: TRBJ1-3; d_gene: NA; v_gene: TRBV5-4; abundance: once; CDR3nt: TGTGCCAGCAGCTTGGCCGGACAGATCTCTGGAAACACCATATATTTT; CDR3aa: CASSLAGQISGNTIYF
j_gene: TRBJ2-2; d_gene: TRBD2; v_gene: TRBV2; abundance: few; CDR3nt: TGTGCCAGCAGGCTAGCGGGGAACACCGGGGAGCTGTTTTTT; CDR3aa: CASRLAGNTGELFF
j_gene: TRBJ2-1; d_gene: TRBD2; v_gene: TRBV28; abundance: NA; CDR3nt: TGTGCCAGCAGTTCCAATGAAGTAGCGGGTAGCTCCTACAATGAGCAGTTCTTC; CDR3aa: CASSSNEVAGSSYNEQFF
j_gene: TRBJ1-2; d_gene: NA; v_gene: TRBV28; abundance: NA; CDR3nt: TGTGCCAGCAGATCACCGGGACGCAACCCTGGCTACACCTTC; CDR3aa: CASRSPGRNPGYTF
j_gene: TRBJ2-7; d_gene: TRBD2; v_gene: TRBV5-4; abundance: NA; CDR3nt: TGTGCCAGCAGCCAGCGGGAGGGCCGCCACGAGCAGTACTTC; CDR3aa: CASSQREGRHEQYF
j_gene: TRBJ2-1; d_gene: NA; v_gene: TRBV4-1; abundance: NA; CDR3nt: TGCGCCAGCAGCCATAAACCGGGTGTAAGCTCCTACAATGAGCAGTTCTTC; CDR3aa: CASSHKPGVSSYNEQFF
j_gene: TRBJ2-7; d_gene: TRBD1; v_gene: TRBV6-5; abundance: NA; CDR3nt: TGTGCCAGCAGTTCCTTCGGGACAGGGATTGAGTACGAGCAGTACTTC; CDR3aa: CASSSFGTGIEYEQYF
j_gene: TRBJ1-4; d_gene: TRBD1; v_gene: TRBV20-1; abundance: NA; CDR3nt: TGCAGTGCTAGTAACAGGGGGCAGGAAAAACTGTTTTTT; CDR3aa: CSASNRGQEKLFF
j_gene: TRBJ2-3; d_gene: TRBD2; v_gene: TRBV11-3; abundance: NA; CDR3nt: TGTGCCAGCAGCTCACCCCTAGCGGGAGGGGCAGATACGCAGTATTTT; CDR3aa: CASSSPLAGGADTQYF
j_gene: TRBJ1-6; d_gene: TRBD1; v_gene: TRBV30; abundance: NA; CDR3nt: TGTGCCTATGACAGGGATAATTCACCCCTCCACTTT; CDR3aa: CAYDRDNSPLHF
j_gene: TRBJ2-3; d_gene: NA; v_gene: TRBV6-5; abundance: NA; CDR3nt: TGTGCCAGCAGGATAAGGGGTGATACGCAGTATTTT; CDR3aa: CASRIRGDTQYF
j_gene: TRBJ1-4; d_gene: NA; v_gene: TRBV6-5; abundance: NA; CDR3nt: TGTGCCAGCAAGGTGGAGACTACTGAAAAACTGTTTTTT; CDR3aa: CASKVETTEKLFF
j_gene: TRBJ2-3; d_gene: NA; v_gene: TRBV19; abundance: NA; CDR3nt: TGTGCCAGTAGTGGGATGGGATTGGGACGAGCCCGTTCCACAGATACGCAGTATTTT; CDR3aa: CASSGMGLGRARSTDTQYF
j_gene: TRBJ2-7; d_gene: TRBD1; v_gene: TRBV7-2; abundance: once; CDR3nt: TGTGCCAGCAGCTTTCAGGGGGCAGGCTACGAGCAGTACTTC; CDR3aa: CASSFQGAGYEQYF
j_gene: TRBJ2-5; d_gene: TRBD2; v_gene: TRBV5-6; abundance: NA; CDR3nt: TGTGCCAGCAGCCCTTTTCGAGGGCTTAGCGGGATTTCGGTGGAGACCCAGTACTTC; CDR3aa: CASSPFRGLSGISVETQYF
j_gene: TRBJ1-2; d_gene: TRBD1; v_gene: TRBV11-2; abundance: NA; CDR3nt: TGTGCCAGCAGCTTAGGACAGGGCTACGGCTACACCTTC; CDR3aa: CASSLGQGYGYTF
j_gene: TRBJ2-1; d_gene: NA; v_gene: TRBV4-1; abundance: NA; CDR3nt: TGCGCCAGCAGCCAAGACGGGGTCCTGCTGAGCGGACAGTTCTTC; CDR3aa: CASSQDGVLLSGQFF
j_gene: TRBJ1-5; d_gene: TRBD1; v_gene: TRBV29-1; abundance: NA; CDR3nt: TGCAGCGTAAAACAGGGGCAGGGGCAGCCCCAGCATTTT; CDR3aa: CSVKQGQGQPQHF
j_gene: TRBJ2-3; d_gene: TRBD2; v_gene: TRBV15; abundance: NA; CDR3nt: TGTGCCACCAGCAGAGAGGCGGGGGGCACAGATACGCAGTATTTT; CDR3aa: CATSREAGGTDTQYF
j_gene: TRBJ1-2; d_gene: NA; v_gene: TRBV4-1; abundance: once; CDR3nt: TGCGCCAGCGCTCAAGGTGGCTATGGCTACACCTTC; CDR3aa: CASAQGGYGYTF
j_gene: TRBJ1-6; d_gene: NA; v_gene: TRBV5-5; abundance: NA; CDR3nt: TGTGCCAGCAACCTAGCCAGGGACCTGGGGAATTCACCCCTCCACTTT; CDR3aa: CASNLARDLGNSPLHF
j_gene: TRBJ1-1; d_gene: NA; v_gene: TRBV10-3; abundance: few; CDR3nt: TGTGCCATCAGTGTCCTCGAGGGGCGGGCTGAAGCTTTCTTT; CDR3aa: CAISVLEGRAEAFF
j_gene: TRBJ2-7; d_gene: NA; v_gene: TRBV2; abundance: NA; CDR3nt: TGTGCCAGCAGTTTGTCCCCATCGCGGTACTTC; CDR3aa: CASSLSPSRYF
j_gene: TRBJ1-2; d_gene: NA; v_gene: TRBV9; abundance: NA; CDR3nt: TGTGCCAGCAGCGCCCGCCGGGAGGGGTTTAACTATGGCTACACCTTC; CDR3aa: CASSARREGFNYGYTF
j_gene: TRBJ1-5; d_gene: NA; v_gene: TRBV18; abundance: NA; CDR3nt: TGTGCCAGCTCACCTGACAGGAATCAGCCCCAGCATTTT; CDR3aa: CASSPDRNQPQHF
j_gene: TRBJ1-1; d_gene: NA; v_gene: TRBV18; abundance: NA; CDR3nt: TGTGCCAGCTCACAGGACACTGAAGCTTTCTTT; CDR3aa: CASSQDTEAFF
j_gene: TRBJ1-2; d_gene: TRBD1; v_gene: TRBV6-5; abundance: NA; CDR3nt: TGTGCCAGCAGCGTGGGACAGGGAAGGACCTACACCTTC; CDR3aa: CASSVGQGRTYTF
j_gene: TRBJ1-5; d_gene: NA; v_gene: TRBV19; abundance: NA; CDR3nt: TGTGCCAGTAGTATACCCCCGCTGGGAAATCAGCCCCAGCATTTT; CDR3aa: CASSIPPLGNQPQHF
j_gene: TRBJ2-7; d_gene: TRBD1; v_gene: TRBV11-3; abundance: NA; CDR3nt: TGTGCCAGCAGCCCACCGACAGGGCAAGAGGCTATTGGTAACGAGCAGTACTTC; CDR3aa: CASSPPTGQEAIGNEQYF
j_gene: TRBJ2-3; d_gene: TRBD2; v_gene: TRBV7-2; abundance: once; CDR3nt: TGTGCCAGCAGCTTGGGACTAGCGGGGGTTACAGATACGCAGTATTTT; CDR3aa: CASSLGLAGVTDTQYF
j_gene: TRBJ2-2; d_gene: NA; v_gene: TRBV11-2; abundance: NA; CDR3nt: TGTGCCAGCAGCTTAGTCGTAGGGGCGAACACCGGGGAGCTGTTTTTT; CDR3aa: CASSLVVGANTGELFF
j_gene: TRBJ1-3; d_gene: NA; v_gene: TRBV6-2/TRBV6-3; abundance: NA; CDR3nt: TGTGCCAGCAGTTATATCATCGGAAACACCATATATTTT; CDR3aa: CASSYIIGNTIYF
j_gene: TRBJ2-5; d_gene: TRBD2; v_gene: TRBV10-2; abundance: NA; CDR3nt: TGCGCCAGCAGTGAGTCTAAGATAGCGGGAGTACGGGAGACCCAGTACTTC; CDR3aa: CASSESKIAGVRETQYF
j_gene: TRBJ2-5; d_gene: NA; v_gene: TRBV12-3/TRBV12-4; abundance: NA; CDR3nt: TGTGCCAGCTGGCGGCAGGGCCAAGAGACCCAGTACTTC; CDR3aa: CASWRQGQETQYF
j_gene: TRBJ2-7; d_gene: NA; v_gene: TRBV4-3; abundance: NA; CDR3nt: TGCGCCAGCAGCCAAGATCGAGCACCATACGAGCAGTACTTC; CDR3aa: CASSQDRAPYEQYF
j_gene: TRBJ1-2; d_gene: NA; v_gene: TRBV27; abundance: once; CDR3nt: TGTGCCAGCAGTTCCCCGGGTGGGGGGCCACGGGGCTACACCTTC; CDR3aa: CASSSPGGGPRGYTF
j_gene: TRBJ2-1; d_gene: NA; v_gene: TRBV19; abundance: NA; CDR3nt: TGTGCCAGTAACCAGGAAAGCTCCTACAATGAGCAGTTCTTC; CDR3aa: CASNQESSYNEQFF
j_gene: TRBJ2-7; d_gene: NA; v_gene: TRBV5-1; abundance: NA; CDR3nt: TGCGCCAGCAGCTGGGACGGGTACGAGCAGTACTTC; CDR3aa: CASSWDGYEQYF